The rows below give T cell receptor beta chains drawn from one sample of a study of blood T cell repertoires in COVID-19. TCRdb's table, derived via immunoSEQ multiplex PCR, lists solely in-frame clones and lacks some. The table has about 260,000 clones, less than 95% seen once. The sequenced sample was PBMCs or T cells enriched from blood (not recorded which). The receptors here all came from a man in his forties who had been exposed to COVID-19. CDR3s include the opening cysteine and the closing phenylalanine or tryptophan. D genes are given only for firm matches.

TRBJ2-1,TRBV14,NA,CASSQDPAGGEQFF
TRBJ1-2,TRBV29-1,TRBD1,CSVGQGADGYTF
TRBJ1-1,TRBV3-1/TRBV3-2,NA,CASSQDISNTEAFF
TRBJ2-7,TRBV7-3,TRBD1,CASSLKGTGGEQYF
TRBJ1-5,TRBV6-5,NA,CASSQGFGQPQHF
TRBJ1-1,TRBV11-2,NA,CALEVNTEAFF
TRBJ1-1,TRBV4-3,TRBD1,CASSQAGGIAEAFF
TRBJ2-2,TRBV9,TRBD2,CASSVGLAGGHGELFF
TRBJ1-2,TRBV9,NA,CASSVGIQDSNYGYTF
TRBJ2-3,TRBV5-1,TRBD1,CASSFEDRGTDTQYF
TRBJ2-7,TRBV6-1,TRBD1,CASSEIETGGYEQYF
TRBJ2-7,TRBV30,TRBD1,CAWSVTGQGLSYEQYF
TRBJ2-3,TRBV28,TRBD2,CASKPSGTSGIGTQYF
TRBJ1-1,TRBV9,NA,CASSVDGGGRTNTEAFF
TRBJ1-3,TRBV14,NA,CASSQKPASSGNTIYF
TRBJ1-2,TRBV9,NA,CASSVVATGLNYGYTF
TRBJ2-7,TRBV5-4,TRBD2,CASSSGLAGGTYEQYF
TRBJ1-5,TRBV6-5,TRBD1,CASSPGTGWNQPQHF
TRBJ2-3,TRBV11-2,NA,CASSSLISTDTQYF
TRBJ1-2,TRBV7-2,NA,CASSSFRENYGYTF